The clone carrying this TCR beta chain was observed a handful of times. Its antigen is unknown. This sample stems from a study of CD8 T cells in ankylosing spondylitis. Overall study results and limits: Fewer than ten highly homologous variants made up a TCR beta motif that seemed to typify ankylosing spondylitis blood. Peripheral blood held disease-linked clones only at relatively low frequency, and these were CD8+. The authors reported significant enrichment of disease-linked clones in matched ankylosing spondylitis synovial fluid.

The CDR3 consists of 14 residues. Trimming removed 5 bases at V and 3 bases at J, with 16 bases between. Per the germline V gene, CDR1 is DFQATT and CDR2 is SNEGSKA (reference sequence). TCRdb reprocessed the 5' RACE reads with MiXCR, giving one entry per CDR3 protein. The sample lists some 330,000 distinct CDR3 sequences, approximately 8% occurring once. The rearrangement links TRBV20-1 to TRBJ1-1; D is undetermined. The sequenced sample was blood, either unsorted or a sorted T cell fraction (not recorded which). The sequence derives from a male donor with ankylosing spondylitis. In DNA, the CDR3 is TGCAGTGCTTACGACCCAGCCTCGGACACTGAAGCTTTCTTT. Translating gives CSAYDPASDTEAFF.